Presented here are 13 T cell receptor beta chains from one specimen sequenced in a study of T cell responses to AZD1222 COVID-19 vaccine. TCRdb's table, derived via immunoSEQ multiplex PCR, lists solely in-frame clones and lacks some. Among over 120,000 clones listed, over 90% were seen once. Sequencing was performed on peripheral blood, taken 28 days after the second AZD1222 dose. The receptor set was obtained from an adult who received the AZD1222 COVID-19 vaccine.

In this sample, this clone turned up a few times. The CDR3 coding sequence is TGTGCCAGCAGCCAAGCTAGCGGGAGGGCTCGCGGGGAGCTGTTTTTT. Translation: CASSQASGRARGELFF. The chain is built from TRBV4-2 and TRBJ2-2; TRBD2 matches 12 bases. V lost 1 base to trimming and J lost 7 bases; unmatched junction nucleotides: 4. Germline-derived CDR1 and CDR2 are LGHNA and YNFKEQ. The CDR3 is 16 residues long.

This chain connects TRBV28 to TRBJ2-7, with TRBD1 identical over 7 bases. V dropped 5 bases and J dropped 5; count of bases not matched to a gene: 6. This CDR3 is 13 amino acids long. Germline V gene lookup returns CDR1 MDHEN and CDR2 SYDVKM. CDR3 sequence (DNA): TGTGCCAGCAGTAAACAGGGGAACCACGAGCAGTACTTC. Translating gives CASSKQGNHEQYF.

This rearrangement joins TRBV6-5 to TRBJ1-4; 7 nucleotides line up with TRBD1. V lost 5 bases and J lost 7; bases outside the gene matches: 10. Germline-derived CDR1 and CDR2 are MNHEY and SVGAGI. The CDR3 runs 15 residues. CDR3 residues: CASSPWDSSIEKLFF. The CDR3 DNA follows: TGTGCCAGCAGTCCCTGGGACAGTTCTATTGAAAAACTGTTTTTT.

The rearrangement uses TRBV5-4 and TRBJ1-1; 10 bases are a match to TRBD1. The CDR3 is made up of 18 amino acids. J was trimmed by 3 bases and V by 1 base; bases with no gene match: 12. Germline CDR1 and CDR2: SGHNT and YYREEE (reference sequence). CDR3 amino acids: CASSLPPRQGAGDTEAFF. In nucleotides, the CDR3 is TGTGCCAGCAGCTTGCCCCCGAGACAGGGGGCTGGCGACACTGAAGCTTTCTTT. Complete variable domain (other parts from reference TRBV5-4 and TRBJ1-1): ETGVTQSPTHLIKTRGQQVTLRCSSQSGHNTVSWYQQALGQGPQFIFQYYREEENGRGNFPPRFSGLQFPNYSSELNVNALELDDSALYLCASSLPPRQGAGDTEAFFGQGTRLTVV.

The chain uses TRBV6-1 and TRBJ2-2; 9 bases map to TRBD2. V trimming: 3 bases; J trimming: 0 bases; junction bases outside the gene matches: 2. CDR1 MNHNS and CDR2 SASEGT come from the germline V gene. This CDR3 is 16 amino acids long. CDR3 sequence reads: CASSDLAGANTGELFF. The DNA for the CDR3 is TGTGCCAGCAGTGACTTAGCGGGAGCGAACACCGGGGAGCTGTTTTTT.

This clone was seen more than once but under ten times. The rearrangement joins TRBV12-3 or TRBV12-4 to TRBJ2-2; D gene ambiguous. The CDR3 extends over 11 amino acids. Deletions cut 3 bases from V and 5 bases from J, with 1 base between. CDR3 residues: CASSFTGELFF. CDR3 in DNA: TGTGCCAGCAGTTTTACCGGGGAGCTGTTTTTT.

V gene TRBV6-2 or TRBV6-3 combines with J gene TRBJ2-1; no clear D gene. The CDR3 extends over 15 amino acids. Trimming took off 4 bases at V and 8 bases at J, with 18 bases between the two ends. Germline assignment: CDR1 MNHEY and CDR2 SVGEGT. The CDR3 region has the DNA TGTGCCAGCAGTTCCGGACGAAGCCCCCGTTATGAGCAGTTCTTC. Encoded protein: CASSSGRSPRYEQFF.

The chain links TRBV19 to TRBJ1-5, with 10 bases lining up with TRBD1. Germline V CDR1 and CDR2: LNHDA, SQIVND (reference sequence). This CDR3 contains 15 residues. The ends lost 5 bases at V and 1 base at J; junction bases unmatched: 2. CDR3 amino acids: CASSRGQGSNQPQHF. For the CDR3, the DNA is TGTGCCAGTAGTCGGGGACAGGGGAGCAATCAGCCCCAGCATTTT.

The chain couples TRBV6-6 to TRBJ1-1; weak D call: TRBD1 (5 bases). The V gene lost 6 bases and the J gene lost 1 base, with 9 bases spanning the gap. From germline, CDR1 is MNHNY and CDR2 SVGAGI (reference sequence). There are 13 residues in the CDR3. The CDR3 sequence: CASRGVQNTEAFF. CDR3 coding DNA: TGTGCCAGCAGGGGGGTACAGAACACTGAAGCTTTCTTT.

The chain joins TRBV14 to TRBJ2-5, with D perhaps TRBD2 (6 bases). The germline V gene has CDR1 SGHDN and CDR2 FVKESK. V was trimmed by 5 bases and J by 9 bases, leaving 16 bases between them. This CDR3 comprises 13 residues. DNA of the CDR3: TGTGCCAGCAGCTTGGTGTGGGGAGGAGCCCAGTACTTC. It codes for CASSLVWGGAQYF.

V is TRBV6-5 and J is TRBJ2-2, with 9 bases matching TRBD2. Germline values: CDR1 MNHEY, CDR2 SVGAGI. V was clipped by 10 bases and J by 7 bases; unmatched bases: 7. This CDR3 contains 13 residues. The CDR3 here is CATSSGTVGELFF. The CDR3 bases are TGTGCCACCTCTAGCGGGACAGTCGGGGAGCTGTTTTTT.

This sequence joins TRBV18 and TRBJ2-7; a weak D match, TRBD1 (6 bases). V was clipped by 3 bases and J by 3 bases, with 12 bases between them. The V gene's germline CDR1 is KGHSH and CDR2 LQKENI. The CDR3 consists of 14 residues. CDR3 coding DNA: TGTGCCAGCTCACCTGGATCGACAGGCTACGAGCAGTACTTC. The encoded protein is CASSPGSTGYEQYF.

The chain couples TRBV28 to TRBJ1-5; D remains ambiguous. The CDR3 contains 16 residues. The V gene lost 4 bases and the J gene lost 1 base, with 14 bases spanning the gap. The germline V gene encodes CDR1 MDHEN and CDR2 SYDVKM. The CDR3 loop is CASSSPGRESNQPQHF. The DNA for the CDR3 is TGTGCCAGCAGTTCCCCCGGACGGGAAAGCAATCAGCCCCAGCATTTT. Complete variable domain (other parts from reference TRBV28 and TRBJ1-5): DVKVTQSSRYLVKRTGEKVFLECVQDMDHENMFWYRQDPGLGLRLIYFSYDVKMKEKGDIPEGYSVSREKKERFSLILESASTNQTSMYLCASSSPGRESNQPQHFGDGTRLSIL.